This T cell receptor (beta chain) was obtained from a study of post-analysis software for immune sequencing data. On the study more broadly: The patients showed relapsing-remitting, secondary progressive and progressive-relapsing multiple sclerosis courses. Broader study findings: Batch-mates among the samples co-clustered strongly by F measure.

This clonotype appeared a few times. Its antigen is unidentified. TCR beta cDNA libraries included unique molecular identifiers. Roughly 490,000 cDNA molecules came from approximately 1 to 10 million T cells. TCRdb re-called the PCR reads with MiXCR, one entry per CDR3 protein. Altogether about 400,000 distinct CDR3 sequences are present, 30% to 45% being singletons, with the ten largest covering about an eighth. This clonotype originated in a girl between 10 and 17 years old with multiple sclerosis. Sample: blood.

DNA of the CDR3: TGTGCCATCAGACCGGGACTAGCGGGGGGGAGATCCTACAATGAGCAGTTCTTC. This encodes CAIRPGLAGGRSYNEQFF. This chain uses TRBV10-3 with TRBJ2-1; TRBD2 agrees at 16 bases. Unmatched junction bases numbered 6, after V lost 6 bases and J lost 1 base. The germline CDR1 and CDR2 sequences are ENHRY and SYGVKD. The CDR3 totals 18 residues.